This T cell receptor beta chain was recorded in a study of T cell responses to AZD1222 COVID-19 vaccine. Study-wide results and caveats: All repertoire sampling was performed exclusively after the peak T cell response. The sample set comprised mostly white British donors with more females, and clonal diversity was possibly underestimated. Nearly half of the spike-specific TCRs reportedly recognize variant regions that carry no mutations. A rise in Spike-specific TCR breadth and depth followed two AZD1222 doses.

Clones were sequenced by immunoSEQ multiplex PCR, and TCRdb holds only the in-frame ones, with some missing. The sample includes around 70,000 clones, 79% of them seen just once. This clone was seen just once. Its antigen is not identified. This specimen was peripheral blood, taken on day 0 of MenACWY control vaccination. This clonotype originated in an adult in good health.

The CDR3 DNA reads as TGTGCCAGCAGTTACCGGCAGATTAATTCACCCCTCCACTTT. This gives the protein CASSYRQINSPLHF. V gene TRBV6-2 or TRBV6-3 combines with J gene TRBJ1-6, with D unresolved. The CDR3 length is 14 residues. The V gene lost 2 bases and the J gene lost 6 bases, with 8 bases spanning the gap. Germline V gives CDR1 MNHEY, CDR2 SVGEGT.